This TCR beta chain was sequenced in a study of graft-versus-host responses after intestinal transplantation. The table lists this clone with a few counts. The V end lost 4 bases, the J end lost 0 bases, and 13 bases lay between the germline ends. This CDR3 region has 16 residues. Germline loops: CDR1 LNHNV, CDR2 YYDKDF (reference sequence). Libraries were prepared by immunoSEQ multiplex PCR; TCRdb keeps only in-frame clonotypes and omits some of them. The sample consists of some 22,000 clones, 50% to 70% of them appearing once. This chain connects TRBV15 to TRBJ1-5; D is perhaps TRBD1 (6 bases). This material consisted of alloreactive CD4+ T cells from a mixed lymphocyte reaction culture, taken before intestinal transplant. Subset of the sample: CFSE-low proliferating T cells sorted from roughly six-day pre-transplant mixed lymphocyte reaction (GvH or HvG direction). The receptor was derived from a human patient who received an intestinal transplant. The DNA for the CDR3 is TGTGCCACCAGCATCGAGTCAGGGGCTAGCAATCAGCCCCAGCATTTT. It yields the protein CATSIESGASNQPQHF. Complete variable domain (other parts from reference TRBV15 and TRBJ1-5): DAMVIQNPRYQVTQFGKPVTLSCSQTLNHNVMYWYQQKSSQAPKLLFHYYDKDFNNEADTPDNFQSRRPNTSFCFLDIRSPGLGDTAMYLCATSIESGASNQPQHFGDGTRLSIL.